Presented here are 3 T cell receptor beta chains from one specimen sequenced in a study of blood T cells in healthy people across ages (dated by TCRdb to between 2015 and 2017). Library preparation used 5' RACE. The sample was run on an Illumina HiSeq 2500. The second PCR ran for roughly 6 to 11 cycles and used a J-beta primer mix along with a sample-barcoded 5' primer. TCRdb itself trimmed the public reads at Q25 with fastp, ran MiXCR and retained productive beta chains. Entries that share a CDR3 protein sequence are merged under the most common genes and DNA. Within this sample are 700,000 to 950,000 distinct CDR3 sequences, with roughly 64% of them counted one time only. Around 22% of the sample belongs to the ten largest clones. The sample comprised blood. The origin of the receptors is a man aged 25 to 40 in good health.

Many counts were recorded for this clonotype. The CDR3 is CASSLESRATYEQYF. CDR3 sequence (DNA): TGTGCCAGCAGCTTAGAATCACGGGCAACCTACGAGCAGTACTTC. V is TRBV11-2 and J is TRBJ2-7; D is ambiguous. Per germline, CDR1 SGHAT and CDR2 FQNNGV. With 0 bases removed from V and 2 bases from J, the gap between germline ends came to 11 bases. CDR3 length: 15 amino acids.

This chain connects TRBV7-8 to TRBJ2-1; 9 positions agree with TRBD1. The CDR3 runs 18 residues. V lost 5 bases and J lost 8; bases outside the gene matches: 19. CDR1 SGHVS and CDR2 FQNEAQ come from the germline V gene. The CDR3 DNA is TGTGCCAGCAGCCTAATTCCGGGGACAGGGCAACGATTCCATGAGCAGTTCTTC. It specifies CASSLIPGTGQRFHEQFF.

This clonotype was observed a handful of times. The chain recombines TRBV20-1 with TRBJ2-1, with D perhaps TRBD2 (5 bases). V was shortened by 3 bases and J by 5 bases, with 8 bases between the two germline ends. CDR1 is DFQATT and CDR2 is SNEGSKA in the germline V gene (reference sequence). This CDR3 has 12 amino acids. The CDR3 region has the DNA TGCAGTGCTAGCGAAGCGGACAATGAGCAGTTCTTC. It specifies CSASEADNEQFF.